This T cell receptor (beta chain) is drawn from a study of regulatory T cells in long-lasting Graves disease. Study-wide results and limits: Persistent disease was associated with favored TRBV28 usage and with favored use of TRBJ1-2 and TRBJ2-5. Compared with new cases, persistent Graves' patients showed reduced TCR diversity.

Arm-PCR with iRepertoire HTBI primers amplified the CDR3 regions for these TCR beta libraries. As processed by the authors: The study identified under 80 TRBV and 11 to 15 TRBJ segments across samples. From the multiplex PCR reads, TCRdb called clonotypes with MiXCR, one entry per CDR3 protein. The V and J calls were not made by the authors but by TCRdb's processing. The repertoire consists of some 370,000 distinct CDR3 sequences, with about 23% occurring once and the leading ten covering around a quarter. Germline trimming cut 2 bases from V and 2 bases from J; bases unmatched to any gene: 7. The CDR3 covers 16 residues. Looked up from germline, CDR1 is LGHDT and CDR2 is YNNKEL (reference sequence). This sample's time point: persistent/refractory GD, antithyroid drugs over 5 years with positive TRAb. With RNA extracted from PBMCs as input, the TCR library was made. Concerning this clonotype: The antigen is undetermined.

The source is a woman aged 40 to 50 with Graves disease. The starting material was peripheral blood mononuclear cells (PBMCs), obtained when the disease was refractory, from a patient treated with antithyroid drugs. The V gene is TRBV3-1, the J gene TRBJ2-3; 7 nucleotides line up with TRBD2. The CDR3 DNA reads TGTGCCAGCAGCCAACTAGCGGACATATTCACAGATACGCAGTATTTT. This gives the protein CASSQLADIFTDTQYF.